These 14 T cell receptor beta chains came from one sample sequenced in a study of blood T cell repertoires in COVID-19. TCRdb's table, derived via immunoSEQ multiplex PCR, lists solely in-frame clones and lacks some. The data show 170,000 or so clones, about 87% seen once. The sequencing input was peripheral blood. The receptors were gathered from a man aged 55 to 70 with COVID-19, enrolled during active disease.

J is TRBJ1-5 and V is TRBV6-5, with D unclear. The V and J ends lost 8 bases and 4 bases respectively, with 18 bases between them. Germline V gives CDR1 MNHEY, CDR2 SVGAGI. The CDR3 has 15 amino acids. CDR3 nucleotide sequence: TGTGCCAGCGACTCGAAACCAGTATCTAATCAGCCCCAGCATTTT. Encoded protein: CASDSKPVSNQPQHF.

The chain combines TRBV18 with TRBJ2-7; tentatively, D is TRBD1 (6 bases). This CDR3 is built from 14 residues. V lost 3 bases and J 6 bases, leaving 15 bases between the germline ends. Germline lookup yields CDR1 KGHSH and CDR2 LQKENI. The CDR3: CASSPITLGGEQYF. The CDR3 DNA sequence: TGTGCCAGCTCACCGATTACACTAGGGGGCGAGCAGTACTTC.

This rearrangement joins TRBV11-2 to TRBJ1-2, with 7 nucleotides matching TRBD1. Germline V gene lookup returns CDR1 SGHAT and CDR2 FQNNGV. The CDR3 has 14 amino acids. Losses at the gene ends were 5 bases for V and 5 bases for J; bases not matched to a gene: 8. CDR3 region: CASSARQGKYGYTF. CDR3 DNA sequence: TGTGCCAGCAGCGCCCGACAGGGAAAGTATGGCTACACCTTC.

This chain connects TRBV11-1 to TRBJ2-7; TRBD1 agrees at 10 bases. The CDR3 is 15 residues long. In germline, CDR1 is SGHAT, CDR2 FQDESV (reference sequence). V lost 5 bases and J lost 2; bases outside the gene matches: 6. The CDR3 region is CASSPDRGLAYEQYF. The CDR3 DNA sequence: TGTGCCAGCAGCCCAGACAGGGGGCTCGCCTACGAGCAGTACTTC.

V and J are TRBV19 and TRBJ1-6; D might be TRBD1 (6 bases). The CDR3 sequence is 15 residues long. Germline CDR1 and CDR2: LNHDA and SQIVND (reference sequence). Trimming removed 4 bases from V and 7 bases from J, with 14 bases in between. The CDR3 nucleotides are TGTGCCAGTAGTACCGGGACACTAGTGAATTCACCCCTCCACTTT. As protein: CASSTGTLVNSPLHF.

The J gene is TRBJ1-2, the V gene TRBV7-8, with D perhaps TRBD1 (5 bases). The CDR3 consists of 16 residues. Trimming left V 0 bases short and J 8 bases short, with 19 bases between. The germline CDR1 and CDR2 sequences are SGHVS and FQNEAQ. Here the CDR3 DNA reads TGTGCCAGCAGCTTAGCAATTTTCGTCTCCGCAGGGGGCTACACCTTC. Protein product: CASSLAIFVSAGGYTF.

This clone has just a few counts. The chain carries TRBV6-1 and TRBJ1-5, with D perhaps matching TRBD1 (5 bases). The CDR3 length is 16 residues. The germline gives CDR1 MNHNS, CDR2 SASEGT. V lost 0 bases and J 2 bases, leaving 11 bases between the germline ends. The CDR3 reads CASSEAGRGGNQPQHF. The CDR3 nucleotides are TGTGCCAGCAGTGAAGCCGGGCGGGGGGGCAATCAGCCCCAGCATTTT.

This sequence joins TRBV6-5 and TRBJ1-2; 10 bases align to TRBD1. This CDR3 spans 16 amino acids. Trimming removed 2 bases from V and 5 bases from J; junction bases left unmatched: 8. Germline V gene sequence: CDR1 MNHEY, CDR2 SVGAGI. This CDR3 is CASSYGGAGQGYGYTF. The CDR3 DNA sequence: TGTGCCAGCAGTTACGGAGGAGCGGGACAGGGGTATGGCTACACCTTC.

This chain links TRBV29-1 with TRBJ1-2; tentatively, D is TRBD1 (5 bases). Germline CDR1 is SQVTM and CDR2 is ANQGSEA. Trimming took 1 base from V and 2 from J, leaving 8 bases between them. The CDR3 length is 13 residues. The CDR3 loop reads CSVEGGANYGYTF. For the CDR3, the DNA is TGCAGCGTTGAAGGGGGCGCGAACTATGGCTACACCTTC.

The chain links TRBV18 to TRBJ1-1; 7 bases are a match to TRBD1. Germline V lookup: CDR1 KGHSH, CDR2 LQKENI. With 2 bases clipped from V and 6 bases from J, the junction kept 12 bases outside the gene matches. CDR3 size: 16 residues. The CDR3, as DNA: TGTGCCAGCTCACCAGACAGGGTTGGTTCGGGCGCTGAAGCTTTCTTT. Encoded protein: CASSPDRVGSGAEAFF.

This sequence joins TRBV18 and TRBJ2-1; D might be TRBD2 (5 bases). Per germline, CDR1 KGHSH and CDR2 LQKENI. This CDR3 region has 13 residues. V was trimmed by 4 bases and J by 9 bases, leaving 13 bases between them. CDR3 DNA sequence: TGTGCCAGCTCACGAGATCTAGCAGGTGAGCAGTTCTTC. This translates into CASSRDLAGEQFF.

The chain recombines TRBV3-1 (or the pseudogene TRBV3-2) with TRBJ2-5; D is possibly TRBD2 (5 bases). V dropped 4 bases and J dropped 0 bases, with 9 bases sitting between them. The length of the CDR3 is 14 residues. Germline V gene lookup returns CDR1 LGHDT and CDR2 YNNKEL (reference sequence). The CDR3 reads CASSRYGDQETQYF. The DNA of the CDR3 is TGTGCCAGCAGCCGGTACGGGGACCAAGAGACCCAGTACTTC.

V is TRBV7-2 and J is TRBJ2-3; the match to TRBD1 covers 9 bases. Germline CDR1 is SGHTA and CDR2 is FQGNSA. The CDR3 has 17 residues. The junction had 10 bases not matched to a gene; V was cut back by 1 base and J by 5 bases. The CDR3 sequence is CASSLVGTGGAGDTQYF. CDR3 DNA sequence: TGTGCCAGCAGCTTAGTCGGTACAGGGGGCGCAGGAGATACGCAGTATTTT.

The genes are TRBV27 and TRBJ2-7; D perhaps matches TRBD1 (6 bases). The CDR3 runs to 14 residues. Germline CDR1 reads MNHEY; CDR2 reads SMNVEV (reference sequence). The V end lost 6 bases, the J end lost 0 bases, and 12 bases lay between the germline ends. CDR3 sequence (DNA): TGTGCCAGCAGCTCAGACAGGATCTCCTACGAGCAGTACTTC. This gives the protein CASSSDRISYEQYF.